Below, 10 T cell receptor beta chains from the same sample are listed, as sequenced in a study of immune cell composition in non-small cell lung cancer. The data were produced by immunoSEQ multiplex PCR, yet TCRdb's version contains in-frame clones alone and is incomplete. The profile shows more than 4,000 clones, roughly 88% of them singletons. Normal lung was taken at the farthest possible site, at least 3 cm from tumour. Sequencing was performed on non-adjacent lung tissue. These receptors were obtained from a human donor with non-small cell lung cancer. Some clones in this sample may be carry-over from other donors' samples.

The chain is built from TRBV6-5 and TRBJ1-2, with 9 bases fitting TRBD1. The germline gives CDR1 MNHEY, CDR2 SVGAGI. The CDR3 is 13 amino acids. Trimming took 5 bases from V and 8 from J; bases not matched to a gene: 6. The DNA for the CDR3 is TGTGCCAGCAGTAGGACAGGGGTTAGCGGCTACACCTTC. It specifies CASSRTGVSGYTF.

The CDR3 loop reads CASSQGYSIAGAADTQYF. In DNA form, the CDR3 reads TGTGCCAGCAGCCAAGGGTACAGTATAGCGGGGGCGGCAGATACGCAGTATTTT. The chain links TRBV4-2 to TRBJ2-3, with 9 bases that match TRBD2. Germline V CDR1 and CDR2: LGHNA, YNFKEQ. J was trimmed by 4 bases and V by 1 base; bases with no gene match: 12. This CDR3 region has 18 residues.

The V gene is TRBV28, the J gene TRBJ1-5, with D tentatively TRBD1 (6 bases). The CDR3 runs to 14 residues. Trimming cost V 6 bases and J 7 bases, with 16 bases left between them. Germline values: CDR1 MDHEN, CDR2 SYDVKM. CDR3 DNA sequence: TGTGCCAGCAGCTATAATCTCAGGGGCCAGCCCCAGCATTTT. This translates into CASSYNLRGQPQHF.

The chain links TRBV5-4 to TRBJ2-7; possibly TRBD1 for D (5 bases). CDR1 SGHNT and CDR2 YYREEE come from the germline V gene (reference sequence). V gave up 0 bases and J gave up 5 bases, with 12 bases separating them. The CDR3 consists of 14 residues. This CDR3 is CASSLGGDRNEQYF. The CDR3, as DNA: TGTGCCAGCAGCTTGGGGGGTGACAGAAACGAGCAGTACTTC. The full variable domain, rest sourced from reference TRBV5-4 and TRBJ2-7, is ETGVTQSPTHLIKTRGQQVTLRCSSQSGHNTVSWYQQALGQGPQFIFQYYREEENGRGNFPPRFSGLQFPNYSSELNVNALELDDSALYLCASSLGGDRNEQYFGPGTRLTVT.

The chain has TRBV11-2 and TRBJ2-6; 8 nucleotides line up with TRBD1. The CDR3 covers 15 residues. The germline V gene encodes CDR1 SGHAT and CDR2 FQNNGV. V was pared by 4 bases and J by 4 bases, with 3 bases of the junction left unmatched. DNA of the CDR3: TGTGCCAGCAGCTGGACAGGGCTCGGGGCCAACGTCCTGACTTTC. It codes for CASSWTGLGANVLTF.

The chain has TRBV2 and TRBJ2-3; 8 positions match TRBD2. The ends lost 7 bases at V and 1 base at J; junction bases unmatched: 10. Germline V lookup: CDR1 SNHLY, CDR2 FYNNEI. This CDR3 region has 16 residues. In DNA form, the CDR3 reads TGTGCCAGCAAGTCTCAACGGGGGGGCCGCACAGATACGCAGTATTTT. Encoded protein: CASKSQRGGRTDTQYF.

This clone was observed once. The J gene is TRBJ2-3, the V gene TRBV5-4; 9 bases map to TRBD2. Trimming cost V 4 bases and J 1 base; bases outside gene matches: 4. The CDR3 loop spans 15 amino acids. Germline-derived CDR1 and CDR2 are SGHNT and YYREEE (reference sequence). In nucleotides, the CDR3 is TGTGCCAGCAGCCCCAGCGGGGGGCGCACAGATACGCAGTATTTT. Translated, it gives CASSPSGGRTDTQYF.

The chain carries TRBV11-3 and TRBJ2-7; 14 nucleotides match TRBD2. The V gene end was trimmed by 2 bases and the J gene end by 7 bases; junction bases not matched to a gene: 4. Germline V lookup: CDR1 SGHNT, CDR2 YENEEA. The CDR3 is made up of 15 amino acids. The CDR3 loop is CASSLTTSGGAEQYF. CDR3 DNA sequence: TGTGCCAGCAGCTTAACGACTAGCGGGGGGGCGGAGCAGTACTTC. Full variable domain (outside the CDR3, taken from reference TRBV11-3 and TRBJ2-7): EAGVVQSPRYKIIEKKQPVAFWCNPISGHNTLYWYLQNLGQGPELLIRYENEEAVDDSQLPKDRFSAERLKGVDSTLKIQPAELGDSAVYLCASSLTTSGGAEQYFGPGTRLTVT.

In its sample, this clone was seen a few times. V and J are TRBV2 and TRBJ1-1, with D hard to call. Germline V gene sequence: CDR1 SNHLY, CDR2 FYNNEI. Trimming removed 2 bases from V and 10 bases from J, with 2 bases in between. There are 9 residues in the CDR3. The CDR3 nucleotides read TGTGCCAGCAGTGAACGAGCTTTCTTT. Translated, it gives CASSERAFF.

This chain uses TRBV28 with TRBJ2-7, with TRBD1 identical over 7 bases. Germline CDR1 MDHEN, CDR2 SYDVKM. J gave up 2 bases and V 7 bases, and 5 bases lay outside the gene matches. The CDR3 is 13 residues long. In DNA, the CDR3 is TGTGCCAGCAATGATCAGGGGGCCTACGAGCAGTACTTC. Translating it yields CASNDQGAYEQYF. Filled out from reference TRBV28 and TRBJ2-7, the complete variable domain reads DVKVTQSSRYLVKRTGEKVFLECVQDMDHENMFWYRQDPGLGLRLIYFSYDVKMKEKGDIPEGYSVSREKKERFSLILESASTNQTSMYLCASNDQGAYEQYFGPGTRLTVT.